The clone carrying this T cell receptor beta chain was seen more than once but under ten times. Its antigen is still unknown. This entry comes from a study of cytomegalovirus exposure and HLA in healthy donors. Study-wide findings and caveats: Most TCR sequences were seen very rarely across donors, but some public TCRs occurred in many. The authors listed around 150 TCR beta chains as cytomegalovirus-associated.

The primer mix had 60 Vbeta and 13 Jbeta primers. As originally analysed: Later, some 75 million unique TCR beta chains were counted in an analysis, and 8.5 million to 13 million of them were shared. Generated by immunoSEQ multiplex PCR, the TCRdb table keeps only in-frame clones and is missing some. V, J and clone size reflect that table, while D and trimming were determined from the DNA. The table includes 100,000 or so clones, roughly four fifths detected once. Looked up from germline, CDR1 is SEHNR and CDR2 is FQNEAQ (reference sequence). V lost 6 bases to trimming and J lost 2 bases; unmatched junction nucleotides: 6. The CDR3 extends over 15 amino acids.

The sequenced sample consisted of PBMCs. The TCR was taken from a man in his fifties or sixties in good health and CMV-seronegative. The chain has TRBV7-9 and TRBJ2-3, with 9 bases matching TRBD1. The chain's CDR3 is CASRQGQGYTDTQYF. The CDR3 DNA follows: TGTGCCAGCAGGCAAGGACAGGGGTACACAGATACGCAGTATTTT.